One and the same sample provided the 21 T cell receptor beta chains below, sequenced in a study of T cell responses to AZD1222 COVID-19 vaccine (dated by TCRdb to the early 2020s). The label giving this sample's time point can be read as: about 28 days (+/-7) after the second vaccine dose. The method was the immunoSEQ multiplex PCR assay. The table comes from immuneACCESS by way of TCRdb, which keeps in-frame sequences with V and J called. Part of the clones is missing from these tables; in studies checked, under half for an unresolved V gene and the rest for unknown reasons. The sample records 150,000 or so clones, around 93% of which are singletons. The ten largest make up 3% to 4% of the sample. This sample comprised peripheral blood, obtained 28 days after the second AZD1222 dose. The receptors come from an adult who received the AZD1222 COVID-19 vaccine.

This clone has a single count. The genes are TRBV7-6 and TRBJ2-7; no clear D. Trimming left V 5 bases short and J 5 bases short, with 22 bases between. The CDR3 loop spans 16 amino acids. Germline lookup yields CDR1 SGHVS and CDR2 FNYEAQ. This CDR3 is CASSPSLGRKPNEQYF. The CDR3 coding sequence is TGTGCCAGCAGCCCTTCGCTGGGTCGGAAACCTAACGAGCAGTACTTC.

The chain combines TRBV19 with TRBJ2-1, with 13 bases that match TRBD2. V shed 7 bases and J 8 bases; nucleotides not matched to a gene: 5. CDR3 size: 14 residues. The germline CDR1 and CDR2 sequences are LNHDA and SQIVND (reference sequence). The CDR3 reads CASTGLAGEYEQFF. In nucleotides, the CDR3 is TGTGCCAGTACCGGACTAGCGGGAGAGTATGAGCAGTTCTTC.

The rearrangement links TRBV11-3 to TRBJ2-3; no clear D. V was trimmed by 1 base and J by 6 bases, leaving 11 bases between them. The CDR3 is 14 residues long. Per germline, CDR1 SGHNT and CDR2 YENEEA. This CDR3 is CASSLAHDTDTQYF. CDR3 DNA sequence: TGTGCCAGCAGCTTAGCACATGATACGGATACGCAGTATTTT.

The chain joins TRBV19 to TRBJ2-2, with unresolved D. CDR1 and CDR2 (germline): LNHDA, SQIVND (reference sequence). V shed 5 bases and J shed 3 bases, with 7 bases lying between them. The CDR3 spans 13 residues. CDR3 residues: CASSLSYTGELFF. Here the CDR3 DNA reads TGTGCCAGTAGTTTAAGCTACACCGGGGAGCTGTTTTTT. The full variable domain, completed using reference TRBV19 and TRBJ2-2, is DGGITQSPKYLFRKEGQNVTLSCEQNLNHDAMYWYRQDPGQGLRLIYYSQIVNDFQKGDIAEGYSVSREKKESFPLTVTSAQKNPTAFYLCASSLSYTGELFFGEGSRLTVL.

V is TRBV6-5 and J is TRBJ2-5, with D possibly being TRBD1 or TRBD2 (6 bases each). This CDR3 is 14 amino acids long. Germline loops: CDR1 MNHEY, CDR2 SVGAGI. Deletions cut 7 bases from V and 4 bases from J, with 16 bases between. For the CDR3, the DNA is TGTGCCAGCACCGTCTCGGGGGCTAGAGAGACCCAGTACTTC. Amino acid sequence: CASTVSGARETQYF.

This sequence joins TRBV5-5 and TRBJ1-5; D gene ambiguous. This CDR3 has 15 residues. Trimming took off 4 bases at V and 2 bases at J, with 13 bases between the two ends. The germline gives CDR1 SGHKS, CDR2 YYEKEE (reference sequence). This chain's CDR3 is CASSPEGVGNQPQHF. In nucleotides, the CDR3 is TGTGCCAGCAGCCCAGAGGGTGTTGGCAATCAGCCCCAGCATTTT.

The rearrangement uses TRBV2 and TRBJ1-6; D perhaps matches TRBD1 (6 bases). Trimming cost V 8 bases and J 5 bases, with 19 bases left between them. The CDR3 has 16 residues. Germline assignment: CDR1 SNHLY and CDR2 FYNNEI. CDR3: CASHRRRDTHNSPLHF. The CDR3 DNA follows: TGTGCCAGCCACCGTCGCCGGGACACCCATAATTCACCCCTCCACTTT.

This rearrangement joins TRBV7-9 to TRBJ1-4, with D possibly matching TRBD1 (6 bases). The CDR3 sequence is 14 residues long. V was clipped by 3 bases and J by 5 bases, with 10 bases between them. From germline, CDR1 is SEHNR and CDR2 FQNEAQ (reference sequence). The CDR3 region is CASSFAGVNEKLFF. DNA of the CDR3: TGTGCCAGCAGCTTCGCAGGGGTAAATGAAAAACTGTTTTTT.

The V gene is TRBV6-5, the J gene TRBJ2-7; possibly TRBD2 for D (6 bases). The CDR3 extends over 16 amino acids. Germline V gene data show CDR1 as MNHEY and CDR2 as SVGAGI. The V end lost 0 bases, the J end lost 0 bases, and 12 bases lay between the germline ends. This chain's CDR3 is CASSYSSGSVSYEQYF. In DNA, the CDR3 is TGTGCCAGCAGTTACTCCTCCGGGAGCGTCTCCTACGAGCAGTACTTC.

This chain uses TRBV11-3 with TRBJ2-7; possible D gene TRBD2, 6 bases. Germline V lookup: CDR1 SGHNT, CDR2 YENEEA. The CDR3 runs to 16 residues. Between the trimmed V and J ends, which lost 4 bases and 7 bases, there was a span of 23 bases. DNA for the CDR3: TGTGCCAGCAGCTCCGGGTGGCCGGACTACTTGGGGGAGCAGTACTTC. It is translated as CASSSGWPDYLGEQYF.

The chain has TRBV10-3 and TRBJ2-1; 10 positions match TRBD2. After removal of 3 bases from V and 4 bases from J, the junction contained 3 bases not matched to a gene. Germline CDR1 is ENHRY and CDR2 is SYGVKD. CDR3 size: 15 residues. The chain's CDR3 is CAISDGLAAYNEQFF. The DNA for the CDR3 is TGTGCCATCAGTGACGGACTAGCGGCGTACAATGAGCAGTTCTTC.

The chain links TRBV11-3 to TRBJ2-3; 9 bases match TRBD2. The CDR3 loop spans 15 amino acids. With 4 bases clipped from V and 3 bases from J, the junction kept 5 bases outside the gene matches. The germline V gene encodes CDR1 SGHNT and CDR2 YENEEA. In nucleotides, the CDR3 is TGTGCCAGCAGCTGGGTAGCGGGAGCGACAGATACGCAGTATTTT. It yields the protein CASSWVAGATDTQYF.

This chain connects TRBV7-8 to TRBJ1-5; no reliable D call. The CDR3 has 13 residues. Trimming left V 3 bases short and J 5 bases short, with 8 bases between. The germline V gene encodes CDR1 SGHVS and CDR2 FQNEAQ. CDR3 in amino acids: CASSFSPDQPQHF. The CDR3 DNA follows: TGTGCCAGCAGCTTTAGCCCCGATCAGCCCCAGCATTTT.

The gene calls are TRBV10-3 and TRBJ2-3; D uncertain. Germline CDR1 is ENHRY and CDR2 is SYGVKD. V was pared by 11 bases and J by 0 bases, with 12 bases between. CDR3 size: 13 residues. The chain's CDR3 is CALQPDSTDTQYF. CDR3 bases: TGTGCCCTCCAGCCCGACAGCACAGATACGCAGTATTTT.

The V and J genes are TRBV4-2 and TRBJ1-5; TRBD1 agrees at 7 bases. The CDR3 sequence is 15 residues long. Germline-derived CDR1 and CDR2 are LGHNA and YNFKEQ. The ends lost 4 bases at V and 5 bases at J; junction bases unmatched: 8. CDR3 nucleotides: TGTGCCAGCAGCCGTGACAGACAGGGTCATCAGCCCCAGCATTTT. It encodes CASSRDRQGHQPQHF.

V is TRBV4-3 and J is TRBJ1-2, with D uncertain. The germline gives CDR1 LGHNA, CDR2 YSLEER. The CDR3 has 14 residues. Trimming removed 1 base from V and 3 bases from J, with 9 bases in between. The CDR3 DNA is TGCGCCAGCAGCCAAGCGGAGGGTGACTATGGCTACACCTTC. Translated, it gives CASSQAEGDYGYTF.

This chain joins TRBV7-2 and TRBJ2-3; possible D gene TRBD1, 5 bases. The length of the CDR3 is 15 residues. CDR1 is SGHTA, CDR2 FQGNSA, per germline. The germline V and J ends were trimmed by 1 base and 3 bases, with 11 bases remaining between them. In DNA form, the CDR3 reads TGTGCCAGCAGCTTAGTCCCAGGGTGGACAGATACGCAGTATTTT. This sequence encodes CASSLVPGWTDTQYF.

This clone was detected once. V gene TRBV29-1 combines with J gene TRBJ2-7; D unclear. V dropped 7 bases and J dropped 0 bases, with 10 bases sitting between them. Germline V gene data show CDR1 as SQVTM and CDR2 as ANQGSEA. The CDR3 sequence is 12 residues long. The CDR3 sequence: CSAGVSSYEQYF. The CDR3 nucleotides are TGCAGCGCGGGTGTCAGCTCCTACGAGCAGTACTTC.

This chain connects TRBV30 to TRBJ1-2; perhaps TRBD1 as D (6 bases). CDR3 length: 11 residues. The V end lost 3 bases, the J end lost 8 bases, and 10 bases lay between the germline ends. Germline V gene lookup returns CDR1 GTSNPN and CDR2 SVGIG (reference sequence). CDR3 loop: CAWRGGAGYTF. DNA for the CDR3: TGTGCCTGGAGGGGGGGGGCGGGCTACACCTTC.

The V and J genes are TRBV5-4 and TRBJ2-6; a possible D gene is TRBD1 (6 bases). The germline CDR1 and CDR2 sequences are SGHNT and YYREEE (reference sequence). V was shortened by 2 bases and J by 0 bases, with 15 bases between the two germline ends. This CDR3 region has 18 residues. The CDR3, as DNA: TGTGCCAGCAGCTTCTTTTCAGGGGATGTCTCTGGGGCCAACGTCCTGACTTTC. Its translation is CASSFFSGDVSGANVLTF.

V gene TRBV24-1 combines with J gene TRBJ1-1; 7 bases map to TRBD1. CDR3 length equals 15 residues. Unmatched junction bases numbered 4, after V lost 3 bases and J lost 1 base. CDR1 and CDR2 from the germline V gene are KGHDR and SFDVKD. The CDR3 spells CATSDAGTANTEAFF. CDR3 sequence (DNA): TGTGCCACCAGTGATGCCGGGACAGCGAACACTGAAGCTTTCTTT.